This T cell receptor (beta chain) was recorded in a study of cytomegalovirus exposure and HLA in healthy donors. Researchers ran the PCR with 60 Vbeta and 13 Jbeta primers. The method was immunoSEQ multiplex PCR; TCRdb's version includes in-frame clones alone and lacks a portion of them. The ten top clones account for 26%, within a sample of 49,000 or so clones. Germline V gene data show CDR1 as LGHNA and CDR2 as YNFKEQ. V lost 2 bases, J lost 6 bases, and 6 bases stayed unmatched. This CDR3 is built from 16 residues. Donors were nominally healthy when sampled, though unrecorded immune exposures were likely.

The sequenced sample consisted of PBMCs. This TCR derives from a man aged 35-49 years in good health and CMV-seropositive. The J gene is TRBJ2-3, the V gene TRBV4-2, with TRBD2 matching over 12 bases. The CDR3, as DNA: TGTGCCAGCAGCCAAACCCTAGCGGGGGGGTCGGATACGCAGTATTTT. Its protein product is CASSQTLAGGSDTQYF.